This note documents a single T cell receptor (beta chain) sequence. Relative to the germline gene, one junction end is altered; a read error may explain this. The sample comes from a study of tumor and adjacent non-tumor tissue in lung cancer. The CDR3 contains 16 residues. Germline CDR1 reads WNHNN; CDR2 reads SYGVQD (reference sequence). This sample's RNA came from whole unsorted tissue. A modified ARM-PCR protocol with three rounds of nested PCR amplified TCRbeta. TCRdb reanalysed the multiplex PCR reads using MiXCR and keeps one entry per CDR3 protein. In the table there are about 80,000 distinct CDR3 sequences, approximately 68% of which are singletons.

The sequencing sample was made of lung tumor tissue. The rearrangement uses TRBV10-1 and TRBJ2-2; the D is unclear. This sequence originates from a woman in her sixties or seventies with non-small cell lung cancer. The CDR3 protein is CASGEVVRLNTGELFF. The CDR3 coding sequence is TGCGCCAGCGGTGAGGTGGTGCGTCTGAACACCGGGGAGCTGTTTTTT.